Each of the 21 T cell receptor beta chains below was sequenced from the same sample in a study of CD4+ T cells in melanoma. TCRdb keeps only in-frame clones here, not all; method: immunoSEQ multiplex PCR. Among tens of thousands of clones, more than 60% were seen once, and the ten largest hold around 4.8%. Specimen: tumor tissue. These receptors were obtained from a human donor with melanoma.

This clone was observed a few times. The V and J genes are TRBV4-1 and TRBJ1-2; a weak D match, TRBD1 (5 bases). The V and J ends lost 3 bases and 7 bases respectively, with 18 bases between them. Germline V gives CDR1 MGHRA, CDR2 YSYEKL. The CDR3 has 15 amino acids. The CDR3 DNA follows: TGCGCCAGCAGCCACTCGCCCAGGGACTTGGGTGGCTACACCTTC. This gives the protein CASSHSPRDLGGYTF.

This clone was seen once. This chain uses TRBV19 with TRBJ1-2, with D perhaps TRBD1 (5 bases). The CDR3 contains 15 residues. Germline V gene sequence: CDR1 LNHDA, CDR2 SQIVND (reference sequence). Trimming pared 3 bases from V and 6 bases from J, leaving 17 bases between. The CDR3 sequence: CASSIIGGNRHGYTF. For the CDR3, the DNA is TGTGCCAGTAGTATCATCGGGGGTAACAGGCATGGCTACACCTTC.

The CDR3 DNA reads TGTGCCAGCAGCACGGACAGGGGGCGTGGCTACACCTTC. It translates to CASSTDRGRGYTF. The chain joins TRBV7-2 to TRBJ1-2; TRBD1 agrees at 11 bases. Per germline, CDR1 SGHTA and CDR2 FQGNSA. V was pared by 5 bases and J by 7 bases, with 3 bases of the junction left unmatched. The CDR3 runs to 13 residues.

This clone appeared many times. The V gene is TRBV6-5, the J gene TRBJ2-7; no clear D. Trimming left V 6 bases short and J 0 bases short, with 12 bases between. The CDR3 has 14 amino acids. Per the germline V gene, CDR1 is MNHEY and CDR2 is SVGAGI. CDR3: CASSLGQSSYEQYF. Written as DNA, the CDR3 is TGTGCCAGCAGCCTAGGTCAGAGCTCCTACGAGCAGTACTTC.

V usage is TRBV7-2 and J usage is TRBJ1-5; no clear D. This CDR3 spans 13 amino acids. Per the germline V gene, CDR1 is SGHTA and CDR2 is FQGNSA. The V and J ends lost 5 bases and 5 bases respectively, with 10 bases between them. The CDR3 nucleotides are TGTGCCAGCAGCCTAAATGGGGATCAGCCCCAGCATTTT. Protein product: CASSLNGDQPQHF.

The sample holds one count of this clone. The CDR3 DNA is TGTGCCAGCAGTCCGGGGGTAGGGGGGCCGAATGAGCAGTTCTTC. Protein product: CASSPGVGGPNEQFF. V and J are TRBV14 and TRBJ2-1; D possibly matches TRBD1 or TRBD2 (6 bases each). Germline CDR1 SGHDN, CDR2 FVKESK. V was shortened by 6 bases and J by 7 bases, with 19 bases between the two germline ends. The CDR3 totals 15 residues. The full variable domain, completed using reference TRBV14 and TRBJ2-1, is EAGVTQFPSHSVIEKGQTVTLRCDPISGHDNLYWYRRVMGKEIKFLLHFVKESKQDESGMPNNRFLAERTGGTYSTLKVQPAELEDSGVYFCASSPGVGGPNEQFFGPGTRLTVL.

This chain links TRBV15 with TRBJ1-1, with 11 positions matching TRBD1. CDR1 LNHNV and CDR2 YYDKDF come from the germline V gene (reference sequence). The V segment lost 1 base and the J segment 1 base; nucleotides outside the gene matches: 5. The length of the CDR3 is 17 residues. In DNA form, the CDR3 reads TGTGCCACCAGCAGAGTCGGACAGGGGGCGAGGAACACTGAAGCTTTCTTT. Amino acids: CATSRVGQGARNTEAFF.

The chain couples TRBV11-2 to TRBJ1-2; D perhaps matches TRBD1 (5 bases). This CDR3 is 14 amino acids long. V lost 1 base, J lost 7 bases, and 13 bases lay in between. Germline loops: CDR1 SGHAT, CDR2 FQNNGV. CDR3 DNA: TGTGCCAGCAGCTTAGGGGGCCTACGAGGTGGCTACACCTTC. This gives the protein CASSLGGLRGGYTF.

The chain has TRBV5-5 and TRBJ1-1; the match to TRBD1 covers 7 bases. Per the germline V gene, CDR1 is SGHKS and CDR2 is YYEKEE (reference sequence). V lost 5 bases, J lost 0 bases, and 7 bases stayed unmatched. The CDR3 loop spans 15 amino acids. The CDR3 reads CASRKQGYVNTEAFF. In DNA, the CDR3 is TGTGCCAGCAGAAAACAGGGGTACGTGAACACTGAAGCTTTCTTT.

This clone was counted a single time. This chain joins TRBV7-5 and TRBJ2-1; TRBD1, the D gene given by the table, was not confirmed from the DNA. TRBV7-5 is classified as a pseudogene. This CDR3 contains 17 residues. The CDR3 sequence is CARSLNCDRENNNEQFF. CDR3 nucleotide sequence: TGTGCCAGAAGCTTGAACTGTGACAGGGAGAATAACAATGAGCAGTTCTTC.

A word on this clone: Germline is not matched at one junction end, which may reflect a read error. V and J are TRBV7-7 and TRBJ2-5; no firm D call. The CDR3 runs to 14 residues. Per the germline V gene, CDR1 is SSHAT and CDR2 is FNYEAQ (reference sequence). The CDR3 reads CASSLFQTQETQYF. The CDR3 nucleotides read TGTGCTAGCAGCTTATTTCAGACCCAAGAGACCCAGTACTTC. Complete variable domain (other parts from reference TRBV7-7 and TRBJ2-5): GAGVSQSPRYKVTKRGQDVTLRCDPISSHATLYWYQQALGQGPEFLTYFNYEAQPDKSGLPSDRFSAERPEGSISTLTIQRTEQRDSAMYRCASSLFQTQETQYFGPGTRLLVL.

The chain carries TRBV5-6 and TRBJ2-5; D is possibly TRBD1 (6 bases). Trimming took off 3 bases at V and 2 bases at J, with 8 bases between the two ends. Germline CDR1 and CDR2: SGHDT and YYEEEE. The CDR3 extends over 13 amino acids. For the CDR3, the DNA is TGTGCCAGCAGCTGGACAGAACAAGAGACCCAGTACTTC. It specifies CASSWTEQETQYF.

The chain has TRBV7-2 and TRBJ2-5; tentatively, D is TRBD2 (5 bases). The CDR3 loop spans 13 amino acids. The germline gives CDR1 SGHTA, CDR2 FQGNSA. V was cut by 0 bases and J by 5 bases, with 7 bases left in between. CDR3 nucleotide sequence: TGTGCCAGCAGCTTAGCCCAGCGGGAGACCCAGTACTTC. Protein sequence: CASSLAQRETQYF. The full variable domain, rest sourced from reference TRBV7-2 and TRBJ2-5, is GAGVSQSPSNKVTEKGKDVELRCDPISGHTALYWYRQSLGQGLEFLIYFQGNSAPDKSGLPSDRFSAERTGGSVSTLTIQRTQQEDSAVYLCASSLAQRETQYFGPGTRLLVL.

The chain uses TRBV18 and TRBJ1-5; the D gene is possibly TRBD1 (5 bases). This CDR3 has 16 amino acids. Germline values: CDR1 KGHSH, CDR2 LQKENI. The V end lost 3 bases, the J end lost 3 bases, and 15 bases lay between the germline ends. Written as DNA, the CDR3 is TGTGCCAGCTCACCTGATTGGGCAGGGAACAATCAGCCCCAGCATTTT. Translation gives CASSPDWAGNNQPQHF.

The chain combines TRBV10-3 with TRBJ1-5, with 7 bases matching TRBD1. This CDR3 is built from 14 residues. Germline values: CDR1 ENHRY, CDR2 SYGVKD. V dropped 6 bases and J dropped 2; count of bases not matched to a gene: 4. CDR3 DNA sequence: TGTGCCATCAGCCGACAGGGTGGCAATCAGCCCCAGCATTTT. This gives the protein CAISRQGGNQPQHF.

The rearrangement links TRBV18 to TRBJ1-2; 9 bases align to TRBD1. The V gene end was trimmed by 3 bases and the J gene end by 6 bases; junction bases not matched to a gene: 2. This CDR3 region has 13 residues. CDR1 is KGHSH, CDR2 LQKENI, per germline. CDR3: CASSPGQGNGYTF. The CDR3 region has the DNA TGTGCCAGCTCACCTGGACAGGGGAATGGCTACACCTTC.

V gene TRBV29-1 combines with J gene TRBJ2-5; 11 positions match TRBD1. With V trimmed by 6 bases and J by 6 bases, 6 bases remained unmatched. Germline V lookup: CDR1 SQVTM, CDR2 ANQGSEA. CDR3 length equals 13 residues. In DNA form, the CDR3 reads TGCAGCGTAGGACAGGGGGCTGGGAAGACCCAGTACTTC. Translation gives CSVGQGAGKTQYF.

CDR3 loop: CASSWTGGDTEAFF. In DNA, the CDR3 is TGTGCCAGCAGTTGGACAGGGGGCGACACTGAAGCTTTCTTT. The V and J genes are TRBV27 and TRBJ1-1; TRBD1 matches 11 bases. Germline V gene sequence: CDR1 MNHEY, CDR2 SMNVEV (reference sequence). The CDR3 sequence is 14 residues long. V gave up 4 bases and J gave up 3 bases; unmatched junction bases: 1.

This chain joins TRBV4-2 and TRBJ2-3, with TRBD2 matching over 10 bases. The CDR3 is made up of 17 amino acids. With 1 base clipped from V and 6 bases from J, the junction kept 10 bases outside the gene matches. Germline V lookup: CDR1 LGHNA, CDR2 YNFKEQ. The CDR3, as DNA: TGTGCCAGCAGCCAAGTGTCCAGCGGGGGGGCTAGTGATACGCAGTATTTT. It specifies CASSQVSSGGASDTQYF.

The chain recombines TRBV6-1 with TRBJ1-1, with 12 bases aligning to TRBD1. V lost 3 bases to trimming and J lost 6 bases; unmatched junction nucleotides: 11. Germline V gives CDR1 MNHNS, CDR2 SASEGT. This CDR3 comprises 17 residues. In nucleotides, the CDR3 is TGTGCCAGCAGTGAGACCGGGACAGGGGGCGAGTATTCTGAAGCTTTCTTT. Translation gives CASSETGTGGEYSEAFF.

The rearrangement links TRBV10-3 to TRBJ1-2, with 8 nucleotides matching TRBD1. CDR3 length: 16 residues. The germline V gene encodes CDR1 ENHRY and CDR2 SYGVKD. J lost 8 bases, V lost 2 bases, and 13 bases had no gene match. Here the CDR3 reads CAISELAVDRGGGYTF. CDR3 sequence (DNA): TGTGCCATCAGTGAGCTCGCCGTCGACAGGGGTGGAGGCTACACCTTC.